The following is a TCR beta chain sequence with its context. In the original workflow: Amplification with reference gene primers provided the estimates of nucleated cell counts. Measured with immunoSEQ multiplex PCR; TCRdb has only the in-frame clones, and not every one. Clone size and V and J calls were adopted from that table, with D and trimming inferred from the DNA. The table lists tens of thousands of clones, about 80% of them singletons. The data belong to a study of blood T cell repertoires in COVID-19. Overall study context: Sample material is recorded as cDNA or gDNA derived from T cells, B-cell-depleted T cells, or PBMCs.

Germline values: CDR1 SGHRS, CDR2 YFSETQ. This CDR3 comprises 14 residues. Trimming left V 0 bases short and J 1 base short, with 7 bases between. The gene calls are TRBV5-1 and TRBJ1-1, with D unresolved. The receptor was derived from a woman between 70 and 85 years old with acute or convalescent COVID-19. Sequencing was done on a sample of peripheral blood. CDR3 DNA: TGCGCCAGCAGCTTGGAGCTTTGGAACACTGAAGCTTTCTTT. Its translation: CASSLELWNTEAFF.